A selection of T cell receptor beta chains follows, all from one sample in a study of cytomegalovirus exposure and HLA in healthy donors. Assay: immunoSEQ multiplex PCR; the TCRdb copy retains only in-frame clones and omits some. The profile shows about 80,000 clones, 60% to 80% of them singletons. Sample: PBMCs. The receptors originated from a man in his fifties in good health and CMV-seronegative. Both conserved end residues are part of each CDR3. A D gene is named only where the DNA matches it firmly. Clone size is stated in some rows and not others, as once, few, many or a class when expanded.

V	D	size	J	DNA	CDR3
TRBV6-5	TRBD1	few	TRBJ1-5	TGTGCCAGCAGACTTACAGGGGGCCAGCCCCAGCATTTT	CASRLTGGQPQHF
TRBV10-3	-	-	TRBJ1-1	TGTGCCATCAGAGACAGGAGAATGAACACTGAAGCTTTCTTT	CAIRDRRMNTEAFF
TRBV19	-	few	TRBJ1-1	TGTGCCAGTAGTCTCGGGTTAACTGAAGCTTTCTTT	CASSLGLTEAFF
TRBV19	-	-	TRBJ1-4	TGTGCCAGTACTACGAGGCGGGCCAGTCCGGGTGAAAAACTGTTTTTT	CASTTRRASPGEKLFF
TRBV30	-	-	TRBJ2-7	TGTGCCTGGAGCCGCGGGACAGCGACCTACGAGCAGTACTTC	CAWSRGTATYEQYF
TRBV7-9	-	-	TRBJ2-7	TGTTCCAGCAGCTTCGCGGGCACATTATACGAGCAGTACTTC	CSSSFAGTLYEQYF
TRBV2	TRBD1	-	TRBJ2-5	TGTGCCAGCAGTGATCAGGGGGCACGGGAGACCCAGTACTTC	CASSDQGARETQYF
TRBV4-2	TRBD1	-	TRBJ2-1	TGTGCCAGCAGCCAGGACAGGGGCAGCTCCTACAATGAGCAGTTCTTC	CASSQDRGSSYNEQFF
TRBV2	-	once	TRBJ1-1	TGTGCCAGCAGCCCCCACCGAGTCGGGGTTGCCCACGGGAACACTGAAGCTTTCTTT	CASSPHRVGVAHGNTEAFF
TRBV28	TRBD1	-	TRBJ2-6	TGTGCCAGCAGACCGGCGGCAGGGGGATACTCTGGGGCCAACGTCCTGACTTTC	CASRPAAGGYSGANVLTF
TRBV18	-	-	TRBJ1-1	TGTGCCAGCTCACCACTTACGGGATCCACTGCTTTCTTT	CASSPLTGSTAFF
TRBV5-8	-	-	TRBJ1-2	TGTGCCAGCAGCTTGGGTTCAGGGGATTATGGCTACACCTTC	CASSLGSGDYGYTF
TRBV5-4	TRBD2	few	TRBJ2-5	TGTGCCAGCAGCTTGGCGGGGGAGGGCAGAGAGACCCAGTACTTC	CASSLAGEGRETQYF
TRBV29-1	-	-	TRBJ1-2	TGCAGCGTTGAAGGACTTTATGGCTACACCTTC	CSVEGLYGYTF
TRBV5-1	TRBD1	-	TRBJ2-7	TGCGCCAGCAGCTTTAGATTAATCACAGGGGACGAGCAGTACTTC	CASSFRLITGDEQYF
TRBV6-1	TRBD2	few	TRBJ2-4	TGTGCCAGCAGTGAGACAACTAGCGGCGTTAACAAAAACATTCAGTACTTC	CASSETTSGVNKNIQYF
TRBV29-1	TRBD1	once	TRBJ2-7	TGCAGCGTTGGGACAGGGCAGAACGAGCAGTACTTC	CSVGTGQNEQYF
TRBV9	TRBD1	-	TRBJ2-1	TGTGCCAGCGGAACCGCCGAATTGGACAGGGTCTATGAGCAGTTCTTC	CASGTAELDRVYEQFF
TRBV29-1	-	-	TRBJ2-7	TGCAGCGCACCCGGACAGACGCCTCTCTACGAGCAGTACTTC	CSAPGQTPLYEQYF
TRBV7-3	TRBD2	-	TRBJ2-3	TGTGCCAGCAGCCCCGGAGCGGGGGCCCAGGCAGATACGCAGTATTTT	CASSPGAGAQADTQYF
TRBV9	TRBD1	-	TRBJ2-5	TGTGCCAGCTCGACAGGGTTGACGCAAGAGACCCAGTACTTC	CASSTGLTQETQYF
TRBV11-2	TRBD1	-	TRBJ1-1	TGTGCCAGCACTCTAGCCCCCCTAACAGGGGCGGACACTGAAGCTTTCTTT	CASTLAPLTGADTEAFF
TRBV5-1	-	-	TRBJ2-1	TGCGCCAGCAGCTTGGGGTTCGGGAGCTACAATGAGCAGTTCTTC	CASSLGFGSYNEQFF
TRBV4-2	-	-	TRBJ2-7	TGTGCCAGCAGCCAAGATCAAGAGCAGTACTTC	CASSQDQEQYF
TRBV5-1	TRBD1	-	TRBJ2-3	TGCGCCAGCAGCTTACCGCTAGGACAGGGTGCAGATACGCAGTATTTT	CASSLPLGQGADTQYF
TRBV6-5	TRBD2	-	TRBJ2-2	TGTGCCAGCAGTTACTCGCCCGCCGGGGGGTACGGGGAGCTGTTTTTT	CASSYSPAGGYGELFF
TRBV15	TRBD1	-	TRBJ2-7	TGTGCCACCAGCAGAGAAACAGGGGAAACCTACGAGCAGTACTTC	CATSRETGETYEQYF
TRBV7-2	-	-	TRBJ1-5	TGTGCCAGCAGCCGTCAGGATCAGCCCCAGCATTTT	CASSRQDQPQHF
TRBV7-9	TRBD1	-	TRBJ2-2	TGTGCCAGCAGAATACGGACAGGGGAAAACACCGGGGAGCTGTTTTTT	CASRIRTGENTGELFF
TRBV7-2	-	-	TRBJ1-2	TGTGCCAGCAGCTTATTCCGGGGGGAGAACTATGGCTACACCTTC	CASSLFRGENYGYTF